Given below is one TCR beta chain in context. Antigen specificity is unknown. Each CDR3 protein is one row after TCRdb ran MiXCR on the 5' RACE reads. The sample yields 400,000 or so distinct CDR3 sequences, 18% seen once. The data were obtained in a study of T cells after yellow fever vaccination. The study, taken as a whole, reports: Shared CD4/CD8 clonotypes were a small share, likely from convergent recombination.

The source is a young man who received the YFV17D yellow fever vaccine. Sequenced here: PBMCs, sampled before the yellow fever booster vaccination.

The CDR3 loop reads CASWGPLETQYF. The CDR3, as DNA: TGTGCCAGCTGGGGACCTCTTGAGACCCAGTACTTC. This chain connects TRBV6-5 to TRBJ2-5; D might be TRBD1 or TRBD2, each matching 5 bases. Germline-derived CDR1 and CDR2 are MNHEY and SVGAGI. V was pared by 8 bases and J by 5 bases, with 12 bases between. The CDR3 loop spans 12 amino acids.